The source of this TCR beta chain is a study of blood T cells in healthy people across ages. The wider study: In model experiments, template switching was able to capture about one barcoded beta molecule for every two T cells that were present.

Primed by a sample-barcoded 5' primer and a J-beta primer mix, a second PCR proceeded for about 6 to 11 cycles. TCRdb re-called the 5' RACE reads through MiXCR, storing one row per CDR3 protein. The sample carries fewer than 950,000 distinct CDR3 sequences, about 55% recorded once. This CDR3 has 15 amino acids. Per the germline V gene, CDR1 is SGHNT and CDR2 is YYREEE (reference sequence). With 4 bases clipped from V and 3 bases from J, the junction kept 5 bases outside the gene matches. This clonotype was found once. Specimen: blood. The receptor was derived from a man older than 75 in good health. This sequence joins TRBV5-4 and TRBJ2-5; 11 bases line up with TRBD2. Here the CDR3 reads CASSSLAGGEETQYF. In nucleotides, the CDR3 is TGTGCCAGCAGCAGCCTAGCGGGAGGAGAAGAGACCCAGTACTTC.